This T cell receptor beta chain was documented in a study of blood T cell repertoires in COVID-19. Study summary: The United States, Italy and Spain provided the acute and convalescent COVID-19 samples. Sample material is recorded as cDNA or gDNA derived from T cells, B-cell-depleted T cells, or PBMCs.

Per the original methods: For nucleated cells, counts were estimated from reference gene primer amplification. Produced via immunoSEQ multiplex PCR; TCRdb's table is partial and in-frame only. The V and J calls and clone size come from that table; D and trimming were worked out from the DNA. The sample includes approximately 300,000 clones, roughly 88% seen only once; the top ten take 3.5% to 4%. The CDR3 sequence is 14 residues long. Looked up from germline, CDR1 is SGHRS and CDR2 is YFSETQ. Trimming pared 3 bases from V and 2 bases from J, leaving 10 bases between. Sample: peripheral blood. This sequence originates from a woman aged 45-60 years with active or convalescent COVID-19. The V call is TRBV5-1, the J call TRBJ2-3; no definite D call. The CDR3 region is CASSSRHFTDTQYF. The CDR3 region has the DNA TGCGCCAGCAGCTCGAGACACTTCACAGATACGCAGTATTTT.